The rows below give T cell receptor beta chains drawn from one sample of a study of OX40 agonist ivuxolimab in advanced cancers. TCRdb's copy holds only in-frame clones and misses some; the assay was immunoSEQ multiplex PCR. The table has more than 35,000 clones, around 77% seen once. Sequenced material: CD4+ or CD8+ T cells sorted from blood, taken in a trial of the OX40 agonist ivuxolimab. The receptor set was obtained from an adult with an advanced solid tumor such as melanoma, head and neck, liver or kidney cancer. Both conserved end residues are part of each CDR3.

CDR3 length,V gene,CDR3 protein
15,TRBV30,CAWSSGQGRSYEQYF
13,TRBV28,CASSLVPDTEAFF
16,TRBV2,CASSEDRLSLYYGYTF
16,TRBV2,CASSESGDRTNYGYTF
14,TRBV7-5,CASSHRDRNYEQYF
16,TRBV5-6,CASSTLLAGGQETQYF
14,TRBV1,CTSSPGTENTEAFF
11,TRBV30,CAWSARFEQFF
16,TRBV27,CASSSPRGGRNQPQHF
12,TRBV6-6,CASSQEGMSQFF
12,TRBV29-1,CSGQTGNNEQFF
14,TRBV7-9,CASSKVGQGYEQYF
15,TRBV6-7,CASSYSAGWLDTQYF
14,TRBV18,CASSDPNMNTEAFF
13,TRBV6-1,CASSGGPRDTQYF
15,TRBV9,CASSVGAGGNYGYTF
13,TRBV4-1,CASSRQGTTEAFF
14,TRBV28,CASSFGQDYQPQHF
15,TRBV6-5,CASSYSQGGPYGYTF
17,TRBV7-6,CASSPGTGGYSNQPQHF
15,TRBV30,CAWSPGQGGDYGYTF
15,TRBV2,CASSESTGVDYEQYF
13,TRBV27,CASSLSPNYGYTF
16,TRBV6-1,CASSEYRESRGNTIYF
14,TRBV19,CASSFGLASNEQFF
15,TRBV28,CASSPDRDKNEKLFF
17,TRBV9,CASSVSPKAGGGETQYF
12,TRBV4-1,CASSQGIYGYTF
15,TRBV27,CASSLGQGIYTEAFF
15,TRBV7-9,CASSLGTSGQNEQFF
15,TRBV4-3,CASSQFRDRDYEQYF
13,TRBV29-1,CSVALAETGELFF
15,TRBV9,CASSADASGTDTQYF
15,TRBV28,CASSPTPLSYNEQFF